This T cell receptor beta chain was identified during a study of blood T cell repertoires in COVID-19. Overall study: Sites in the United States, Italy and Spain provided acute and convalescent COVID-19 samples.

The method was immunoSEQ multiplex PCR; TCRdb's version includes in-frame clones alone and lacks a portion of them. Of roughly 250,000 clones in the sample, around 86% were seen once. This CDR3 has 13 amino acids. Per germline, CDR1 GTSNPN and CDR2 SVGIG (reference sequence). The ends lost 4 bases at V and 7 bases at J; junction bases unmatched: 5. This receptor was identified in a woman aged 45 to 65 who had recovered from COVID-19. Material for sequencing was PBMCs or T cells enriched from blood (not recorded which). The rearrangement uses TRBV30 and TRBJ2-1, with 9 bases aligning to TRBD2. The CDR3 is CAWIGLAGNEQFF. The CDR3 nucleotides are TGTGCCTGGATTGGCCTAGCGGGAAATGAGCAGTTCTTC.